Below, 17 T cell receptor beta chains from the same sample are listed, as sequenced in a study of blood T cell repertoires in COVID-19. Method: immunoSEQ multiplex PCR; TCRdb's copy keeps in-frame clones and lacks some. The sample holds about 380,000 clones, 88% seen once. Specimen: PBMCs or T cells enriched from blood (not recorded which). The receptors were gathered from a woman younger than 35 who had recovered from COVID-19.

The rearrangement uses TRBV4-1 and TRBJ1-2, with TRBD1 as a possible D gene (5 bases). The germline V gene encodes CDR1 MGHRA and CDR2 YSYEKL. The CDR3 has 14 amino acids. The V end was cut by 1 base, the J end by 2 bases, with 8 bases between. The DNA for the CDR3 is TGCGCCAGCAGCCAAGCCAGGACAAACTATGGCTACACCTTC. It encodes CASSQARTNYGYTF.

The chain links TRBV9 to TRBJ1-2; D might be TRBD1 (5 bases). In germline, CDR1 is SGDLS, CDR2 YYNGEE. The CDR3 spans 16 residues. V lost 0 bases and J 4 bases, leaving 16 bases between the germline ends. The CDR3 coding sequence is TGTGCCAGCAGCGTAGACCGCGGGGGGTGGGGCTATGGCTACACCTTC. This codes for CASSVDRGGWGYGYTF.

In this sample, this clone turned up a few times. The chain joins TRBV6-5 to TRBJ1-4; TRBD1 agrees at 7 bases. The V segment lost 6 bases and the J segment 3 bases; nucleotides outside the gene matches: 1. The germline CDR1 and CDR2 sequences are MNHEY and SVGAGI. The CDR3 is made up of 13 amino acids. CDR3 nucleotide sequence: TGTGCCAGCAGGCAGGGGGCTAATGAAAAACTGTTTTTT. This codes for CASRQGANEKLFF.

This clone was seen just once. For the CDR3, the DNA is TGTGCCAGCAGCTTAAGTAGGAGGGAGGGTGAAGCTTTCTTT. It codes for CASSLSRREGEAFF. The chain couples TRBV11-2 to TRBJ1-1; D unresolved. The CDR3 consists of 14 residues. Germline loops: CDR1 SGHAT, CDR2 FQNNGV. Trimming shortened V by 2 bases and J by 7 bases, and 14 bases separated the two germline ends. The full variable domain, rest sourced from reference TRBV11-2 and TRBJ1-1, is EAGVAQSPRYKIIEKRQSVAFWCNPISGHATLYWYQQILGQGPKLLIQFQNNGVVDDSQLPKDRFSAERLKGVDSTLKIQPAKLEDSAVYLCASSLSRREGEAFFGQGTRLTVV.

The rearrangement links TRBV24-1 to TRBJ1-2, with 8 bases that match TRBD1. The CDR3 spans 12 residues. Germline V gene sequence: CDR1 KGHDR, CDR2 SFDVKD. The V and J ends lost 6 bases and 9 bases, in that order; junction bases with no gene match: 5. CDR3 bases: TGTGCCACCAGTACAGGGGGGCGGAGCTACACCTTC. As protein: CATSTGGRSYTF.

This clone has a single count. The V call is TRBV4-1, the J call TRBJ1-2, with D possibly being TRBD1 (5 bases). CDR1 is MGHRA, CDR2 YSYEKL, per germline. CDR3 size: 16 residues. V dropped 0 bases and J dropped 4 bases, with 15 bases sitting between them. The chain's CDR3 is CASSQDRQGFGYGYTF. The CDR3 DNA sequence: TGCGCCAGCAGCCAAGATAGGCAGGGATTCGGCTATGGCTACACCTTC.

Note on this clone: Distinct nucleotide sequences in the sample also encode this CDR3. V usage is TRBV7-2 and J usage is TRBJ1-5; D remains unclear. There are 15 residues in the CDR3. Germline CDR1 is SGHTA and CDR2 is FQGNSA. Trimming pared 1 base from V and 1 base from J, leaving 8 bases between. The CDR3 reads CASSLGQASNQPQHF. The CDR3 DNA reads TGTGCCAGCAGCTTAGGGCAGGCGAGCAATCAGCCCCAGCATTTT.

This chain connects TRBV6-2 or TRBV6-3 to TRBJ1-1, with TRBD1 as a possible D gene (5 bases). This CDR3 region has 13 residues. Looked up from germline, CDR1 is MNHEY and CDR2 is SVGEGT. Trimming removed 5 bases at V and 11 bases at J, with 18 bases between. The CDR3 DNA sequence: TGTGCCAGCAGTCCCAGCGGGGACGTCGGGGCTTTCTTT. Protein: CASSPSGDVGAFF.

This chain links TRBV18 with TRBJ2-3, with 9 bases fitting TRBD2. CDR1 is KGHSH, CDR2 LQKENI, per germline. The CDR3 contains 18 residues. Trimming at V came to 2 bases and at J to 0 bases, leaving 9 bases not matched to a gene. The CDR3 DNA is TGTGCCAGCTCACCAAATCTCAGCGGGGGGCTTAGCACAGATACGCAGTATTTT. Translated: CASSPNLSGGLSTDTQYF.

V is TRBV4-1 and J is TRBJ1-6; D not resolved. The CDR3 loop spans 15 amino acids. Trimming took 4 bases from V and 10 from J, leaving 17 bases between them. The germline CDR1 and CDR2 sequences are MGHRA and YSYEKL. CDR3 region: CASSLLFEAGSPLHF. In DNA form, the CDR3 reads TGCGCCAGCAGCCTTCTATTCGAGGCGGGCTCACCCCTCCACTTT.

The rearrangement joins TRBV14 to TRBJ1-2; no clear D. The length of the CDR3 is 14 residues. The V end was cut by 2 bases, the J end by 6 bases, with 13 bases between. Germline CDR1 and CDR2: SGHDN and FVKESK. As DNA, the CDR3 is TGTGCCAGCAGCCAAAATAGAGGGAGCGATGGCTACACCTTC. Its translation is CASSQNRGSDGYTF.

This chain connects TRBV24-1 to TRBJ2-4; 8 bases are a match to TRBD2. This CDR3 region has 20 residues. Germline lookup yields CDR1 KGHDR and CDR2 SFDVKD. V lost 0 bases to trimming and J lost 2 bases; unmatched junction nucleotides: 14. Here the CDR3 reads CATSDLWSGGKGWSKNIQYF. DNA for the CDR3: TGTGCCACCAGTGATTTGTGGTCGGGGGGGAAGGGATGGTCCAAAAACATTCAGTACTTC.

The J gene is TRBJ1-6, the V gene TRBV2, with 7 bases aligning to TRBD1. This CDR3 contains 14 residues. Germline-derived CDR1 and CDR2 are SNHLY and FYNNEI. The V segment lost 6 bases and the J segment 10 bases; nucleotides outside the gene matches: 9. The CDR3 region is CASSLGQEWSPLHF. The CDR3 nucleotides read TGTGCCAGCAGCCTCGGACAGGAGTGGTCACCCCTCCACTTT.

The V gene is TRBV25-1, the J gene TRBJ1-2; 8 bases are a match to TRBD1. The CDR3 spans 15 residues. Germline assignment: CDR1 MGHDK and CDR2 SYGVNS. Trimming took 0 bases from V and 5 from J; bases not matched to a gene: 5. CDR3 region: CASSEYKTGGYGYTF. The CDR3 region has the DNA TGTGCCAGCAGTGAATATAAAACAGGGGGGTATGGCTACACCTTC.

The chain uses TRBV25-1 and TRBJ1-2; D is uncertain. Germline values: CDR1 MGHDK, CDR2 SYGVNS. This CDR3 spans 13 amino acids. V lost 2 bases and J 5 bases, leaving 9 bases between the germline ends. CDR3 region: CASSEGQLYGYTF. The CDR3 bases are TGTGCCAGCAGTGAAGGCCAACTATATGGCTACACCTTC.

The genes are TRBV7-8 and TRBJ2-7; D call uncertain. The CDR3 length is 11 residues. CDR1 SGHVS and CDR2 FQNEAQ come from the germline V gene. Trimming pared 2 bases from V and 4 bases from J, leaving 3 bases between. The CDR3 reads CASSLQYEQYF. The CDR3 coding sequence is TGTGCCAGCAGCTTACAATACGAGCAGTACTTC.

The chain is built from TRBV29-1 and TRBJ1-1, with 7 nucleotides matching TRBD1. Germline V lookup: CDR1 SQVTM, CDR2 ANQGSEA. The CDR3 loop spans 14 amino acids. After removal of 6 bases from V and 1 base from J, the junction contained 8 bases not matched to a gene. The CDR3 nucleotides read TGCAGCGTCCTGCGGACAGGTTCGAACACTGAAGCTTTCTTT. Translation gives CSVLRTGSNTEAFF.